This T cell receptor beta chain was observed in a study of T cells in Graves' hyperthyroidism and ophthalmopathy. Study background: Before any treatment, at initial diagnosis, peripheral blood was collected.

This CDR3 contains 12 residues. From germline, CDR1 is SGHRS and CDR2 YFSETQ. Trimming took off 0 bases at V and 5 bases at J, with 5 bases between the two ends. Lactation, pregnancy, other autoimmune disease or uncontrolled infection excluded patients. Isolation of PBMCs was performed on 10 ml fresh peripheral blood. This clonotype was found many times. The antigen is undetermined. Overall study results and limits: The majority of expanded thyroid clonotypes above 0.001 also appeared in blood.

From RNA transcripts, TCR beta CDR3 regions were amplified. The TCR CDR3 first-round RT-PCR relied on the HTBI primer set. From the multiplex PCR reads, TCRdb called clonotypes with MiXCR, one entry per CDR3 protein. The sample has around 240,000 distinct CDR3 sequences, just over 14% seen once. The genes are TRBV5-1 and TRBJ2-5; D gene uncertain. Sequenced sample: blood. This clonotype was sampled from a woman aged 40 to 55 with Graves' hyperthyroidism that later progressed to Graves' ophthalmopathy. The CDR3 protein is CASSLGFETQYF. The DNA for the CDR3 is TGCGCCAGCAGCTTGGGGTTCGAGACCCAGTACTTC.